The present T cell receptor beta chain was sequenced within a study of graft-versus-host responses after intestinal transplantation. Study in general: Tacrolimus plus steroids were given to all recipients for 2 to 4 years, preceded by anti-thymocyte globulin induction. Study results and limitations: Among circulating GvH clones, peak levels were associated with early post-transplant declines in HvG clones. High graft-versus-host to host-versus-graft clonal ratios were seen in allografts of patients with graft-donor T cell macrochimerism.

Germline CDR1 MNHNS, CDR2 SASEGT. Deletions cut 6 bases from V and 2 bases from J, with 4 bases between. CDR3 length: 11 amino acids. TCRdb's table, derived via immunoSEQ multiplex PCR, lists solely in-frame clones and lacks some. The profile shows about 89,000 clones, approximately 94% of them singletons. A single count supports this clone. Its antigen is unidentified. The genes are TRBV6-1 and TRBJ2-5; D remains ambiguous. This sequence originates from a human donor who received an intestinal transplant. This material consisted of unstimulated CD8+ T cells sorted from spleen or lymph node cells, taken before intestinal transplant. The CDR3 DNA is TGTGCCAGCAGCTCGCAAGAGACCCAGTACTTC. Residues: CASSSQETQYF.